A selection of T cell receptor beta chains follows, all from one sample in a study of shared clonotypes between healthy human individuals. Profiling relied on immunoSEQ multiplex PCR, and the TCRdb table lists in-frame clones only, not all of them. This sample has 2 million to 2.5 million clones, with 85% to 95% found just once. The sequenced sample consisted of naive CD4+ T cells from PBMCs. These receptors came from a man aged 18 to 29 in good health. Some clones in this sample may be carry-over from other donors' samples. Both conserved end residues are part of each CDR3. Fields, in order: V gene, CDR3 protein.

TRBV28,CASSLFRSGRGYSNQPQHF
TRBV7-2,CASSSRASGPYNEQFF
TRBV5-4,CASSPTSLAVYNEQFF
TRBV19,CASSIGGGTTLLRDGYTF
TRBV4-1,CASSQGLGRGRAANEKLFF
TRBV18,CASSPGSSEAFF
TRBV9,CASSLGVGGNPYEQYF
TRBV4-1,CASSQEPGPRRNEQFF
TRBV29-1,CSVRTIHTEAKNIQYF
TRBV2,CASSGGPGTSGSNQPQHF
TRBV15,CATSRELAQETQYF
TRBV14,CASSTNRGEAFF
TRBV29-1,CSVEGRDRAYNEQFF
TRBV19,CASILRANYGYTF
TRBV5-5,CASSPGGRGNQPQHF